This T cell receptor beta chain was captured in a study of T-cell reconstitution after alpha-beta-depleted transplantation in children. The library targeted TCRbeta and was prepared with unique molecular identifiers. TCRdb processed the PCR reads anew with MiXCR; each CDR3 protein has one entry. The sample lists around 480,000 distinct CDR3 sequences, 30% to 35% occurring once. CDR1 and CDR2 (germline): SGHTA, FQGNSA. V lost 0 bases and J lost 4, with 12 bases in between. The CDR3 has 15 amino acids. The material was PBMCs from the stem cell graft donor, obtained from the stem cell graft. The receptor comes from a human donor who donated a stem cell graft to a child with aplastic anemia. The J gene is TRBJ1-1, the V gene TRBV7-2, with D perhaps matching TRBD1 (5 bases). The CDR3 region is CASSLAGRVGTEAFF. In DNA, the CDR3 is TGTGCCAGCAGCTTAGCTGGCAGGGTGGGCACTGAAGCTTTCTTT.